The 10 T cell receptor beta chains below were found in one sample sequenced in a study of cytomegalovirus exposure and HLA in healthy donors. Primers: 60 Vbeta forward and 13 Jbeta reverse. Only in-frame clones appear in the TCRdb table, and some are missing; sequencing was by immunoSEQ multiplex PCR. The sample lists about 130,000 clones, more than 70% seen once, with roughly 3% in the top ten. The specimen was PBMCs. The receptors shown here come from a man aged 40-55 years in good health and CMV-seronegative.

This CDR3 reads CASSLGERGNIQYF. The CDR3, as DNA: TGTGCCAGCAGCCTAGGGGAGCGGGGAAACATTCAGTACTTC. This chain joins TRBV7-3 and TRBJ2-4, with 7 positions matching TRBD2. Trimming at V came to 5 bases and at J to 6 bases, leaving 7 bases not matched to a gene. CDR1 is SGHTA, CDR2 FQGTGA, per germline. The CDR3 extends over 14 amino acids.

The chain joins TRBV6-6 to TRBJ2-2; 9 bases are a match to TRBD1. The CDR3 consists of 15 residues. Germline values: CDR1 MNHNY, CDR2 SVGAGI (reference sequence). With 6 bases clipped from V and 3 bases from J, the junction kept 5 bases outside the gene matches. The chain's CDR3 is CASSGQGPHTGELFF. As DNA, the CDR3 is TGTGCCAGCAGCGGACAGGGGCCGCACACCGGGGAGCTGTTTTTT.

The CDR3 sequence is CASSQLESGTDTQYF. CDR3 coding DNA: TGTGCCAGCAGCCAACTAGAGTCCGGCACAGATACGCAGTATTTT. The V gene is TRBV4-2, the J gene TRBJ2-3; no clear D gene. Trimming pared 2 bases from V and 1 base from J, leaving 10 bases between. The CDR3 is 15 amino acids. Germline CDR1 and CDR2: LGHNA and YNFKEQ.

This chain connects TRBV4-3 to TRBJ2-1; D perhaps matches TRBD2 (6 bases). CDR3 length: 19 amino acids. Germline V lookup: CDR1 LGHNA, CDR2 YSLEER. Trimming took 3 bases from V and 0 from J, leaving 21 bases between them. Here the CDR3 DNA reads TGCGCCAGCAGCCAGATTTCTGGGGTGCCGGGAGCCTCCTACAATGAGCAGTTCTTC. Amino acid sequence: CASSQISGVPGASYNEQFF.

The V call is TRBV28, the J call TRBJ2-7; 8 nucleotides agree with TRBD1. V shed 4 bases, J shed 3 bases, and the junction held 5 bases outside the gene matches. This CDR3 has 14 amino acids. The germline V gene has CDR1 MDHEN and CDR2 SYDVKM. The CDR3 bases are TGTGCCAGCAGTTCCGGACAGGGCCGCTACGAGCAGTACTTC. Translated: CASSSGQGRYEQYF.

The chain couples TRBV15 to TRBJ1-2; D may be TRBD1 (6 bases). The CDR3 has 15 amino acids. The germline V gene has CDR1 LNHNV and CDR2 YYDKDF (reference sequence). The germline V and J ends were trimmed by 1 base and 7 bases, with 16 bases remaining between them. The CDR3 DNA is TGTGCCACCAGCAGAGGGGGGCAGGGACAAAGTGGCTACACCTTC. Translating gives CATSRGGQGQSGYTF.

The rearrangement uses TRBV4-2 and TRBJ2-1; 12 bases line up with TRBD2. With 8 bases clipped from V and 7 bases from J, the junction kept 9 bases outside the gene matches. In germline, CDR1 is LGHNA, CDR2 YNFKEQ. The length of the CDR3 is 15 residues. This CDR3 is CASGRLAGAGNEQFF. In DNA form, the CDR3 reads TGTGCCAGCGGCAGACTAGCGGGAGCTGGGAATGAGCAGTTCTTC.

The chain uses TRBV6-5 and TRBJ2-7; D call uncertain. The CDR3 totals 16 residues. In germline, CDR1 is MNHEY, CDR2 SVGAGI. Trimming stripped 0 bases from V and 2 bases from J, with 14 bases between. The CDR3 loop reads CASSYSSVRLTYEQYF. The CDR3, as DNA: TGTGCCAGCAGTTACTCGTCCGTCAGGTTAACCTACGAGCAGTACTTC.

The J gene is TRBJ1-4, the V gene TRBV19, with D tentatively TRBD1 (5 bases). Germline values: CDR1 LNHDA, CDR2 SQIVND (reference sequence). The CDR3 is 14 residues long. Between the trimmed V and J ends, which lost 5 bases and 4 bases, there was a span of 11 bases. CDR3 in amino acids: CASSRQLDNEKLFF. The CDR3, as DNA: TGTGCCAGTAGTCGACAGCTTGATAATGAAAAACTGTTTTTT.

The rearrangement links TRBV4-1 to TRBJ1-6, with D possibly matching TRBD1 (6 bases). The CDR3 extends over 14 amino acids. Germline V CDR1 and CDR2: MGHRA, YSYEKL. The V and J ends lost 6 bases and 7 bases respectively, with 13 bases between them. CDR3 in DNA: TGCGCCAGCAGGAACAGGGTTGACAATTCACCCCTCCACTTT. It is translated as CASRNRVDNSPLHF.